Detailed here is one T cell receptor (beta chain). This specimen comes from a study of blood T cell repertoires in COVID-19. Germline lookup yields CDR1 SGHRS and CDR2 YFSETQ. The CDR3 runs 16 residues. Trimming at V came to 4 bases and at J to 8 bases, leaving 10 bases not matched to a gene. Sequenced by immunoSEQ multiplex PCR; TCRdb stores in-frame clones only, minus some. The sample has approximately 210,000 clones, 82% seen once. V gene TRBV5-1 combines with J gene TRBJ2-1, with 12 bases that match TRBD2. Input material: peripheral blood. This TCR came from a woman aged 40-49 years with acute or convalescent COVID-19. Here the CDR3 DNA reads TGCGCCAGCAGCGGCACTAGCGGGGGGATGAGGGATGAGCAGTTCTTC. The encoded protein is CASSGTSGGMRDEQFF.